This entry lists 5 T cell receptor beta chains sequenced from one sample in a study of spatial heterogeneity in lung cancer. Time point here: sample taken at primary tumor resection. The study's findings and limits: How many expanded intratumoral alpha and beta TCRs were present tracked the tumor mutation count, which was a count of nonsynonymous mutations.

TCRdb itself ran the 5' RACE reads through MiXCR, one entry per CDR3 protein. Among about 3,800 distinct CDR3 sequences listed, around 32% were seen once. Their cognate antigens are unknown. Sequencing was performed on lung tumor tissue, taken at surgery. These receptor sequences come from a male donor with early-stage non-small cell lung cancer.

This chain joins TRBV7-2 and TRBJ2-7; D possibly uses TRBD1 or TRBD2 (5 bases each). This CDR3 is 15 amino acids long. The germline gives CDR1 SGHTA, CDR2 FQGNSA. V gave up 3 bases and J gave up 2 bases, with 14 bases separating them. CDR3 in amino acids: CASSLAPGAPYEQYF. In DNA form, the CDR3 reads TGTGCCAGCAGCTTGGCGCCCGGGGCCCCCTACGAGCAGTACTTC.

The gene calls are TRBV20-1 and TRBJ2-5; D perhaps matches TRBD2 (6 bases). Germline loops: CDR1 DFQATT, CDR2 SNEGSKA (reference sequence). The CDR3 sequence is 12 residues long. V was shortened by 6 bases and J by 7 bases, with 15 bases between the two germline ends. DNA of the CDR3: TGCAGTGCCCTCTTGCCCGGGGGGACCCAGTACTTC. It translates to CSALLPGGTQYF.

Ten or more counts support this clonotype. The chain employs TRBV6-2 or TRBV6-3 and TRBJ2-5, with D possibly matching TRBD2 (5 bases). Trimming shortened V by 8 bases and J by 6 bases, and 10 bases separated the two germline ends. Per germline, CDR1 MNHEY and CDR2 SVGEGT. The CDR3 has 11 amino acids. The CDR3 sequence is CASAVGKTQYF. The CDR3 coding sequence is TGTGCCAGCGCCGTCGGGAAGACCCAGTACTTC.

By proportion, this clonotype is medium-sized. The V gene is TRBV15, the J gene TRBJ1-6; 10 nucleotides align to TRBD1. In germline, CDR1 is LNHNV, CDR2 YYDKDF (reference sequence). V gave up 3 bases and J gave up 9 bases; unmatched junction bases: 5. The length of the CDR3 is 15 residues. The CDR3 loop reads CATSRRQGASSPLHF. The CDR3 region has the DNA TGTGCCACCAGCAGGCGACAGGGGGCTTCTTCACCCCTCCACTTT. Full variable domain (outside the CDR3, taken from reference TRBV15 and TRBJ1-6): DAMVIQNPRYQVTQFGKPVTLSCSQTLNHNVMYWYQQKSSQAPKLLFHYYDKDFNNEADTPDNFQSRRPNTSFCFLDIRSPGLGDTAMYLCATSRRQGASSPLHFGNGTRLTVT.

In DNA form, the CDR3 reads TGTGCCAGCGGGGAAGCGGGGCTGACCTACGAGCAGTACTTC. Protein sequence: CASGEAGLTYEQYF. The chain joins TRBV6-2 or TRBV6-3 to TRBJ2-7, with 7 bases aligning to TRBD2. Unmatched junction bases numbered 9, after V lost 8 bases and J lost 2 bases. Per the germline V gene, CDR1 is MNHEY and CDR2 is SVGEGT. The CDR3 is 14 residues long.